This passage covers 29 T cell receptor beta chains from one sample sequenced in a study of blood T cell repertoires in COVID-19. Repertoires were generated with immunoSEQ multiplex PCR, while TCRdb's copy carries only in-frame clones and drops some. The profile shows 35,000 to 55,000 clones, around nine tenths of them singletons. The source material was peripheral blood. The source is a human donor in a cohort sampled during active COVID-19.

The CDR3 reads CASTPGGAGKLFF. DNA of the CDR3: TGTGCCAGCACGCCGGGGGGGGCCGGAAAACTGTTTTTT. This rearrangement joins TRBV6-5 to TRBJ1-4, with TRBD1 as a possible D gene (6 bases). CDR1 and CDR2 (germline): MNHEY, SVGAGI. The V end was cut by 7 bases, the J end by 10 bases, with 16 bases between. The CDR3 contains 13 residues.

This rearrangement joins TRBV15 to TRBJ2-1, with TRBD2 as a possible D gene (6 bases). Trimming shortened V by 0 bases and J by 0 bases, and 9 bases separated the two germline ends. The CDR3 consists of 16 residues. CDR1 LNHNV and CDR2 YYDKDF come from the germline V gene (reference sequence). The CDR3 DNA sequence: TGTGCCACCAGCAGAGATTTGGGGGGCTCCTACAATGAGCAGTTCTTC. Amino acid sequence: CATSRDLGGSYNEQFF.

The chain couples TRBV14 to TRBJ2-2; D might be TRBD2 (5 bases). Germline V lookup: CDR1 SGHDN, CDR2 FVKESK. V shed 2 bases and J shed 4 bases, with 8 bases lying between them. This CDR3 comprises 14 residues. The CDR3 DNA is TGTGCCAGCAGCCAACTAGCCCGCACCGGGGAGCTGTTTTTT. It codes for CASSQLARTGELFF.

The chain carries TRBV3-1 (or the pseudogene TRBV3-2) and TRBJ2-5; no clear D. The CDR3 spans 12 residues. The germline gives CDR1 LGHDT, CDR2 YNNKEL (reference sequence). V shed 4 bases and J shed 10 bases, with 13 bases lying between them. The DNA of the CDR3 is TGTGCCAGCAGCCCTCGGCGCCAGGTCCAGTACTTC. Protein product: CASSPRRQVQYF.

The V call is TRBV28, the J call TRBJ1-4; no definite D call. Looked up from germline, CDR1 is MDHEN and CDR2 is SYDVKM. The germline V and J ends were trimmed by 6 bases and 8 bases, with 16 bases remaining between them. This CDR3 has 14 amino acids. The CDR3 bases are TGTGCCAGCAGCCCGGCGGCATACGGGGAAAAACTGTTTTTT. Its protein is CASSPAAYGEKLFF.

The genes are TRBV24-1 and TRBJ1-2, with TRBD1 identical over 11 bases. From germline, CDR1 is KGHDR and CDR2 SFDVKD. V was clipped by 3 bases and J by 1 base; unmatched bases: 15. There are 20 residues in the CDR3. The CDR3 spells CATSDAPWGDRGSNNYGYTF. The CDR3 DNA sequence: TGTGCCACCAGTGATGCCCCGTGGGGGGACAGGGGGTCTAATAACTATGGCTACACCTTC.

V usage is TRBV4-2 and J usage is TRBJ1-5, with D uncertain. Germline CDR1 and CDR2: LGHNA and YNFKEQ. V lost 0 bases, J lost 5 bases, and 11 bases lay in between. The CDR3 length is 15 residues. The CDR3 is CASSQDETRDQPQHF. The CDR3 DNA reads as TGTGCCAGCAGCCAAGATGAGACACGCGATCAGCCCCAGCATTTT.

V gene TRBV27 combines with J gene TRBJ1-6; 9 bases are shared with TRBD1. Germline V CDR1 and CDR2: MNHEY, SMNVEV (reference sequence). CDR3 length: 15 residues. V was pared by 6 bases and J by 6 bases, with 6 bases of the junction left unmatched. The DNA of the CDR3 is TGTGCCAGCAGACCCCCGGACAGGGGTAATTCACCCCTCCACTTT. This sequence encodes CASRPPDRGNSPLHF.

The V and J genes are TRBV12-3 or TRBV12-4 and TRBJ1-5, with D perhaps matching TRBD1 (6 bases). There are 13 residues in the CDR3. Trimming removed 2 bases from V and 4 bases from J, with 6 bases in between. The CDR3 spells CASSLQGNQPQHF. The CDR3 bases are TGTGCCAGCAGTTTACAGGGGAATCAGCCCCAGCATTTT.

The chain has TRBV6-6 and TRBJ2-7; a possible D gene is TRBD2 (6 bases). Deletions cut 0 bases from V and 0 bases from J, with 12 bases between. Per germline, CDR1 MNHNY and CDR2 SVGAGI (reference sequence). This CDR3 has 16 residues. The CDR3 coding sequence is TGTGCCAGCAGTTACTCGCGGGGAGCGAGCTCCTACGAGCAGTACTTC. As protein: CASSYSRGASSYEQYF.

The chain joins TRBV27 to TRBJ1-1; TRBD1 aligns across 10 bases. Germline-derived CDR1 and CDR2 are MNHEY and SMNVEV (reference sequence). V was clipped by 5 bases and J by 2 bases; unmatched bases: 5. The CDR3 runs 15 residues. The CDR3 protein is CASSLGQGGNTEAFF. CDR3 bases: TGTGCCAGCAGTCTTGGACAGGGGGGTAACACTGAAGCTTTCTTT.

This chain uses TRBV13 with TRBJ1-6, with D possibly matching TRBD1 (6 bases). The CDR3 runs 14 residues. The V gene lost 3 bases and the J gene lost 8 bases, with 11 bases spanning the gap. From germline, CDR1 is PRHDT and CDR2 FYEKMQ (reference sequence). DNA of the CDR3: TGTGCCAGCAGCTTGGACAGTGCCTATTCACCCCTCCACTTT. Amino acids: CASSLDSAYSPLHF.

The chain recombines TRBV2 with TRBJ2-1; D is undetermined. This CDR3 region has 14 residues. V lost 6 bases, J lost 0 bases, and 9 bases lay in between. CDR1 is SNHLY and CDR2 is FYNNEI in the germline V gene. Here the CDR3 reads CASSVRISYNEQFF. The CDR3 bases are TGTGCCAGCAGCGTGCGGATCTCCTACAATGAGCAGTTCTTC.

The chain uses TRBV18 and TRBJ1-2; D gene unclear. Trimming pared 0 bases from V and 9 bases from J, leaving 11 bases between. Germline V gene lookup returns CDR1 KGHSH and CDR2 LQKENI. The CDR3 length is 13 residues. The DNA for the CDR3 is TGTGCCAGCTCACCACCCGACAATGTACGCTACACCTTC. It is translated as CASSPPDNVRYTF.

The chain is built from TRBV3-1 (or the pseudogene TRBV3-2) and TRBJ2-2, with TRBD1 as a possible D gene (6 bases). This CDR3 comprises 15 residues. Deletions cut 1 base from V and 7 bases from J, with 13 bases between. Germline CDR1 reads LGHDT; CDR2 reads YNNKEL (reference sequence). CDR3 protein: CASSQVQGSYGELFF. The CDR3 DNA sequence: TGTGCCAGCAGCCAAGTTCAGGGGTCCTACGGGGAGCTGTTTTTT.

The V call is TRBV19, the J call TRBJ1-2; TRBD1 is a possible D gene (5 bases). From germline, CDR1 is LNHDA and CDR2 SQIVND (reference sequence). The CDR3 runs to 13 residues. V dropped 6 bases and J dropped 6 bases, with 14 bases sitting between them. CDR3 nucleotide sequence: TGTGCCAGTAGGGTAGACAGCCCTGATGGCTACACCTTC. Translation: CASRVDSPDGYTF.

V is TRBV4-2 and J is TRBJ1-6; D unclear. The CDR3 sequence is 13 residues long. V was cut by 1 base and J by 11 bases, with 9 bases left in between. CDR1 LGHNA and CDR2 YNFKEQ come from the germline V gene. The CDR3 bases are TGTGCCAGCAGCCAAGGTTCTTCGGCACCCCTCCACTTT. Translated, it gives CASSQGSSAPLHF.

This chain uses TRBV7-2 with TRBJ2-3; 7 nucleotides line up with TRBD2. V shed 5 bases, J shed 2 bases, and the junction held 13 bases outside the gene matches. Looked up from germline, CDR1 is SGHTA and CDR2 is FQGNSA. The CDR3 contains 17 residues. This CDR3 is CASSPDPGGFLTDTQYF. Here the CDR3 DNA reads TGTGCCAGCAGCCCCGACCCGGGGGGATTCCTCACAGATACGCAGTATTTT.

The J gene is TRBJ2-2, the V gene TRBV3-1 (or the pseudogene TRBV3-2); no clear D. The germline CDR1 and CDR2 sequences are LGHDT and YNNKEL (reference sequence). This CDR3 contains 13 residues. V was trimmed by 2 bases and J by 8 bases, leaving 9 bases between them. The CDR3 spells CASSQSSTGELFF. Written as DNA, the CDR3 is TGTGCCAGCAGCCAATCATCCACAGGGGAGCTGTTTTTT.

This rearrangement joins TRBV6-5 to TRBJ2-2; no clear D gene. Per the germline V gene, CDR1 is MNHEY and CDR2 is SVGAGI. V lost 5 bases, J lost 13 bases, and 17 bases lay in between. This CDR3 has 13 residues. The CDR3 region is CASSPLERNSLFF. For the CDR3, the DNA is TGTGCCAGCAGTCCCCTGGAGAGAAATTCGCTGTTTTTT.

The V and J genes are TRBV18 and TRBJ1-2; TRBD1 is a possible D gene (6 bases). This CDR3 comprises 15 residues. Looked up from germline, CDR1 is KGHSH and CDR2 is LQKENI. V lost 2 bases, J lost 2 bases, and 12 bases lay in between. This CDR3 reads CASSPFTGQNYGYTF. The CDR3 DNA follows: TGTGCCAGCTCACCATTTACAGGACAGAACTATGGCTACACCTTC.

This rearrangement joins TRBV18 to TRBJ1-1; the match to TRBD1 covers 7 bases. Germline-derived CDR1 and CDR2 are KGHSH and LQKENI. There are 13 residues in the CDR3. V lost 2 bases and J lost 6; bases outside the gene matches: 3. DNA for the CDR3: TGTGCCAGCTCACCAGCCGACAGGGCTGAAGCTTTCTTT. It yields the protein CASSPADRAEAFF.

The V call is TRBV6-5, the J call TRBJ1-2; TRBD1 aligns across 8 bases. Germline CDR1 and CDR2: MNHEY and SVGAGI. The CDR3 consists of 12 residues. The trim removed 8 bases at V and 8 bases at J, leaving 7 bases unmatched. The CDR3 is CASGRTGYGYTF. In nucleotides, the CDR3 is TGTGCCAGCGGGAGGACAGGGTACGGCTACACCTTC.

V and J are TRBV5-6 and TRBJ2-2; D gene unclear. Per the germline V gene, CDR1 is SGHDT and CDR2 is YYEEEE. CDR3 length equals 14 residues. V lost 1 base and J 7 bases, leaving 11 bases between the germline ends. CDR3 loop: CASSLLAGSGELFF. In DNA form, the CDR3 reads TGTGCCAGCAGCTTGCTTGCAGGTAGCGGGGAGCTGTTTTTT.

The chain joins TRBV11-2 to TRBJ2-7, with 7 bases aligning to TRBD2. This CDR3 comprises 14 residues. After removal of 5 bases from V and 2 bases from J, the junction contained 6 bases not matched to a gene. The germline CDR1 and CDR2 sequences are SGHAT and FQNNGV. For the CDR3, the DNA is TGTGCCAGCAGCCTTACGGGGGGAACCTACGAGCAGTACTTC. It translates to CASSLTGGTYEQYF. The full variable domain, with the rest looked up from reference TRBV11-2 and TRBJ2-7, is EAGVAQSPRYKIIEKRQSVAFWCNPISGHATLYWYQQILGQGPKLLIQFQNNGVVDDSQLPKDRFSAERLKGVDSTLKIQPAKLEDSAVYLCASSLTGGTYEQYFGPGTRLTVT.

The chain combines TRBV25-1 with TRBJ1-1, with 11 bases aligning to TRBD1. The CDR3 sequence is 14 residues long. Germline V gene lookup returns CDR1 MGHDK and CDR2 SYGVNS. Trimming cost V 5 bases and J 3 bases; bases outside gene matches: 2. CDR3 nucleotides: TGTGCCAGCAGTAGGGACAGGGGGTACACTGAAGCTTTCTTT. Protein: CASSRDRGYTEAFF.

The J gene is TRBJ2-2, the V gene TRBV7-7; 9 bases fit TRBD1. The CDR3 contains 15 residues. Germline trimming cut 3 bases from V and 5 bases from J; bases unmatched to any gene: 4. Germline lookup yields CDR1 SSHAT and CDR2 FNYEAQ (reference sequence). The CDR3 nucleotides read TGTGCCAGCAGCTTCGGACAGGGGCGAACCGGGGAGCTGTTTTTT. Translated: CASSFGQGRTGELFF.

CDR3 loop: CSASSPGGSGNTIYF. CDR3 nucleotides: TGCAGTGCTAGTTCCCCGGGAGGGTCTGGAAACACCATATATTTT. This chain connects TRBV20-1 to TRBJ1-3; D unresolved. This CDR3 comprises 15 residues. CDR1 is DFQATT and CDR2 is SNEGSKA in the germline V gene (reference sequence). V was clipped by 3 bases and J by 1 base, with 13 bases between them.

This chain connects TRBV7-6 to TRBJ1-3; D perhaps matches TRBD1 (6 bases). Per the germline V gene, CDR1 is SGHVS and CDR2 is FNYEAQ. The length of the CDR3 is 15 residues. Trimming pared 5 bases from V and 4 bases from J, leaving 15 bases between. The CDR3: CASSLGQTGGNTIYF. CDR3 sequence (DNA): TGTGCCAGCAGCCTTGGACAGACGGGGGGAAACACCATATATTTT.